Following are 3 T cell receptor beta chains from one sample sequenced in a study of blood T cell repertoires in COVID-19. Clones were sequenced by immunoSEQ multiplex PCR, and TCRdb holds only the in-frame ones, with some missing. The table has 200,000 to 250,000 clones, roughly four fifths seen once. Sequenced sample: peripheral blood. All receptors come from a woman aged 70-85 years with COVID-19, enrolled during active disease.

The V gene is TRBV5-1, the J gene TRBJ1-6, with a weak D call TRBD1 (6 bases). The V end was cut by 0 bases, the J end by 6 bases, with 10 bases between. CDR1 SGHRS and CDR2 YFSETQ come from the germline V gene. CDR3 size: 15 residues. CDR3 in DNA: TGCGCCAGCAGCTTGGTTGGACAGACTAATTCACCCCTCCACTTT. Its translation is CASSLVGQTNSPLHF.

The chain couples TRBV5-6 to TRBJ1-5, with a possible D match to TRBD1 (6 bases). The germline CDR1 and CDR2 sequences are SGHDT and YYEEEE. The CDR3 consists of 15 residues. V dropped 4 bases and J dropped 3 bases, with 14 bases sitting between them. DNA of the CDR3: TGTGCCAGCAGCCGTGGGCAGGGGTACAATCAGCCCCAGCATTTT. It specifies CASSRGQGYNQPQHF.

The V and J genes are TRBV18 and TRBJ1-3; D not resolved. The CDR3 has 14 residues. CDR1 and CDR2 from the germline V gene are KGHSH and LQKENI. V lost 2 bases to trimming and J lost 3 bases, with 8 bases between them. The CDR3 loop is CASSPEAIGNTIYF. In nucleotides, the CDR3 is TGTGCCAGCTCACCAGAGGCCATTGGAAACACCATATATTTT.